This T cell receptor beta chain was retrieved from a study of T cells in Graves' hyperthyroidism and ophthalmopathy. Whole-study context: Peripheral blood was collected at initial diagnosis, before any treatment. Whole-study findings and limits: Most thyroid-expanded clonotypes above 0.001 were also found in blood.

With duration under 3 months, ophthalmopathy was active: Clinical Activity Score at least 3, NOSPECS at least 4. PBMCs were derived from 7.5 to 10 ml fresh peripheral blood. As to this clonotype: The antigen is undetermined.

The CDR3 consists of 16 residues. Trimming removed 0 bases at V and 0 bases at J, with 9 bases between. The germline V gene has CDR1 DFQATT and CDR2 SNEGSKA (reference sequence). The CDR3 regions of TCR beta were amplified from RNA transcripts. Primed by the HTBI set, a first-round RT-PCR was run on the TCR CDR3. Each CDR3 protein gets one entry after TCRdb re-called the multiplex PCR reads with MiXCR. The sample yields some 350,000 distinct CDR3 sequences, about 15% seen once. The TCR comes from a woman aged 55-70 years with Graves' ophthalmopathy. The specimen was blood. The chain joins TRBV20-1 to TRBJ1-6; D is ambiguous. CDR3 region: CSARDHIRSYNSPLHF. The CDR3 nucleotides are TGCAGTGCTAGAGATCACATACGCTCCTATAATTCACCCCTCCACTTT.